This T cell receptor (beta chain) was captured by sequencing in a study of long-term antiretroviral therapy in people with HIV. Whole-study results and caveats: Whereas controls had wider CDR3 length ranges, HIV repertoires had narrower ones.

CDR3 size: 17 residues. V was clipped by 5 bases and J by 5 bases; unmatched bases: 12. The germline V gene has CDR1 SGHTA and CDR2 FQGNSA. This was the immunoSEQ v3.0 assay at survey level. Method: immunoSEQ multiplex PCR; TCRdb's copy keeps in-frame clones and lacks some. Of about 27,000 clones listed, 85% to 95% are singletons. With respect to this clone: As yet, its antigen is unknown.

Sequenced here: unsorted PBMCs, sampled 7.6 years after starting antiretroviral therapy. This sequence was found in a middle-aged woman with HIV. The rearrangement joins TRBV7-2 to TRBJ2-3; 11 bases align to TRBD2. The CDR3: CASSRHLAGGPEDTQYF. The CDR3 DNA follows: TGTGCCAGCAGCCGTCATTTAGCGGGGGGGCCTGAAGATACGCAGTATTTT.